The 15 T cell receptor beta chains reported below all come from one sample, sequenced in a study of PD-1 blockade in classical Hodgkin lymphoma. Following autologous stem cell transplantation, relapse occurred in every patient, and exposure to brentuximab vedotin varied. Assay: immunoSEQ multiplex PCR; the TCRdb copy retains only in-frame clones and omits some. The sample shows more than 40,000 clones, approximately 91% of them seen only once. The sequencing used peripheral blood mononuclear cells (PBMCs), collected at baseline. The receptors were sampled from a human donor with classical Hodgkin lymphoma.

V is TRBV5-4 and J is TRBJ2-3; D gene uncertain. V lost 4 bases and J lost 1, with 13 bases in between. CDR3 length: 15 residues. CDR1 and CDR2 from the germline V gene are SGHNT and YYREEE (reference sequence). CDR3 loop: CASSRVPTGTDTQYF. As DNA, the CDR3 is TGTGCCAGCAGCCGGGTCCCTACTGGCACAGATACGCAGTATTTT.

The chain combines TRBV2 with TRBJ2-5; 11 bases are a match to TRBD2. CDR3 length: 17 residues. V trimming: 1 base; J trimming: 2 bases; junction bases outside the gene matches: 6. CDR1 and CDR2 from the germline V gene are SNHLY and FYNNEI. The chain's CDR3 is CASSEELAGGLQETQYF. DNA of the CDR3: TGTGCCAGCAGTGAAGAATTAGCGGGGGGGCTGCAAGAGACCCAGTACTTC.

J is TRBJ2-1 and V is TRBV4-3; 14 positions agree with TRBD2. The V segment lost 0 bases and the J segment 0 bases; nucleotides outside the gene matches: 4. Germline V gene lookup returns CDR1 LGHNA and CDR2 YSLEER. The CDR3 totals 19 residues. This CDR3 reads CASSQETSGGVRSYNEQFF. The DNA of the CDR3 is TGCGCCAGCAGCCAAGAGACTAGCGGGGGGGTCCGCTCCTACAATGAGCAGTTCTTC.

CDR3 in DNA: TGTGCCAGCAGTGCAGAGACTTTTAGCTCCTACGAGCAGTACTTC. This sequence encodes CASSAETFSSYEQYF. The chain has TRBV28 and TRBJ2-7; D is undetermined. The CDR3 contains 15 residues. From germline, CDR1 is MDHEN and CDR2 SYDVKM. V was clipped by 5 bases and J by 0 bases, with 14 bases between them.

This clone was counted between two and nine times. The chain joins TRBV5-1 to TRBJ2-5; 9 bases map to TRBD1. Germline values: CDR1 SGHRS, CDR2 YFSETQ. The CDR3 sequence is 16 residues long. V lost 1 base to trimming and J lost 5 bases; unmatched junction nucleotides: 9. The CDR3 nucleotides read TGCGCCAGCAGCTTGCTGGGACAGGGACGAGGGGAGACCCAGTACTTC. It specifies CASSLLGQGRGETQYF.

This clone has a single count. The gene calls are TRBV6-5 and TRBJ2-7; 13 nucleotides line up with TRBD2. Losses at the gene ends were 6 bases for V and 5 bases for J; bases not matched to a gene: 7. There are 15 residues in the CDR3. CDR1 and CDR2 (germline): MNHEY, SVGAGI. CDR3 loop: CASSRTSGSRDEQYF. The CDR3 DNA sequence: TGTGCCAGCAGCAGGACTAGCGGGAGTCGGGACGAGCAGTACTTC.

The V gene is TRBV2, the J gene TRBJ1-2, with TRBD1 matching 7 bases. This CDR3 has 14 amino acids. With V trimmed by 9 bases and J by 8 bases, 15 bases remained unmatched. Per germline, CDR1 SNHLY and CDR2 FYNNEI. This CDR3 reads CASPVGGGPGGYTF. CDR3 bases: TGTGCCAGTCCCGTCGGAGGGGGCCCTGGGGGCTACACCTTC.

V is TRBV4-1 and J is TRBJ2-7; D remains unclear. Trimming removed 1 base from V and 4 bases from J, with 11 bases in between. In germline, CDR1 is MGHRA, CDR2 YSYEKL. The CDR3 is 14 amino acids. The CDR3 sequence is CASSQAQFGYEQYF. In nucleotides, the CDR3 is TGCGCCAGCAGCCAAGCGCAGTTTGGTTACGAGCAGTACTTC.

The rearrangement links TRBV9 to TRBJ2-7; unclear D gene. Germline V gene sequence: CDR1 SGDLS, CDR2 YYNGEE. The CDR3 covers 14 residues. The V gene lost 1 base and the J gene lost 5 bases, with 13 bases spanning the gap. The CDR3 is CASSVKAGVNEQYF. The CDR3 nucleotides are TGTGCCAGCAGCGTAAAAGCTGGAGTCAACGAGCAGTACTTC.

The CDR3 spells CASMGTTQYF. In nucleotides, the CDR3 is TGTGCCAGTATGGGGACGACCCAGTACTTC. This chain uses TRBV19 with TRBJ2-5, with D perhaps matching TRBD1 or TRBD2 (5 bases each). This CDR3 is 10 amino acids long. Germline CDR1 and CDR2: LNHDA and SQIVND (reference sequence). V shed 7 bases and J shed 7 bases, with 7 bases lying between them.

The J gene is TRBJ2-7, the V gene TRBV5-1, with TRBD1 matching over 8 bases. The V gene's germline CDR1 is SGHRS and CDR2 YFSETQ. There are 14 residues in the CDR3. Trimming took 2 bases from V and 3 from J; bases not matched to a gene: 4. In nucleotides, the CDR3 is TGCGCCAGCAGCTTACGACAGGGGAACTACGAGCAGTACTTC. Amino acids: CASSLRQGNYEQYF.

In this sample, this clone turned up once. The CDR3 sequence: CASSFRASTDTQYF. Written as DNA, the CDR3 is TGCGCCAGCAGCTTTAGAGCTAGCACAGATACGCAGTATTTT. The chain carries TRBV5-1 and TRBJ2-3, with D unclear. Germline values: CDR1 SGHRS, CDR2 YFSETQ. The CDR3 is made up of 14 amino acids. Deletions cut 2 bases from V and 0 bases from J, with 7 bases between.

The chain has TRBV6-4 and TRBJ2-2; 10 bases are a match to TRBD1. Germline V gives CDR1 MRHNA, CDR2 SNTAGT. After removal of 5 bases from V and 6 bases from J, the junction contained 9 bases not matched to a gene. The CDR3 is 16 amino acids. CDR3 residues: CASSQSGTGAAGELFF. CDR3 DNA sequence: TGTGCCAGCAGTCAGTCCGGGACAGGGGCGGCCGGGGAGCTGTTTTTT.

V usage is TRBV19 and J usage is TRBJ2-3, with D possibly matching TRBD2 (6 bases). Per the germline V gene, CDR1 is LNHDA and CDR2 is SQIVND (reference sequence). V was pared by 1 base and J by 4 bases, with 12 bases between. This CDR3 is built from 15 residues. CDR3 sequence reads: CASSIAGAGADTQYF. The CDR3 DNA follows: TGTGCCAGTAGTATAGCGGGAGCTGGGGCAGATACGCAGTATTTT.

This clone was picked up a small number of times. The chain couples TRBV15 to TRBJ1-2; TRBD1 aligns across 8 bases. This CDR3 spans 14 amino acids. From germline, CDR1 is LNHNV and CDR2 YYDKDF (reference sequence). Trimming at V came to 3 bases and at J to 6 bases, leaving 6 bases not matched to a gene. The CDR3 protein is CATSRRVTGDGYTF. DNA of the CDR3: TGTGCCACCAGCAGGAGGGTGACAGGGGATGGCTACACCTTC.